This T cell receptor beta chain was recovered during a study of T cell repertoires in ileal Crohn's disease. Using immunoSEQ multiplex PCR, the repertoire was profiled, and TCRdb retains in-frame clones only, with some absent. Of about 6,500 clones detected, less than 75% appear once; the ten largest clones hold over 15%. Whole-study results and caveats: Sorted CD8 T cells held more high-frequency clones than CD4.

This clone appeared once. Its antigen is not identified. This TCR was recovered from an adult with Crohn's disease. Sequencing was performed on ileal tissue.

As DNA, the CDR3 is TGTGCCAGTAGCACAGGGAAAACTGGAAACACCATATATTTT. It specifies CASSTGKTGNTIYF. The chain employs TRBV19 and TRBJ1-3, with D possibly being TRBD1 (6 bases). The CDR3 has 14 amino acids. V lost 6 bases and J 2 bases, leaving 11 bases between the germline ends. Germline lookup yields CDR1 LNHDA and CDR2 SQIVND (reference sequence).